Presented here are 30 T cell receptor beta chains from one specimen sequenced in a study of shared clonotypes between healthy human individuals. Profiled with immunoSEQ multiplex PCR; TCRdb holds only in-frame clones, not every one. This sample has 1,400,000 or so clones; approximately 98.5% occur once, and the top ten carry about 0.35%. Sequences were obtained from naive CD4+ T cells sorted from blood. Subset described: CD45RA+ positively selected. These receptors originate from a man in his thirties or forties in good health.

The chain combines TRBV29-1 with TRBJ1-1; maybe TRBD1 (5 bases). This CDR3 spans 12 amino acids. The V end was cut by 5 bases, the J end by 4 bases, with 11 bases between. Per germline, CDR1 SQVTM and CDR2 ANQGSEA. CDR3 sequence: CSVQLQGTEAFF. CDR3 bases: TGCAGCGTTCAACTTCAGGGCACTGAAGCTTTCTTT. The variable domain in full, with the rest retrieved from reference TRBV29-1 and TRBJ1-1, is SAVISQKPSRDICQRGTSLTIQCQVDSQVTMMFWYRQQPGQSLTLIATANQGSEATYESGFVIDKFPISRPNLTFSTLTVSNMSPEDSSIYLCSVQLQGTEAFFGQGTRLTVV.

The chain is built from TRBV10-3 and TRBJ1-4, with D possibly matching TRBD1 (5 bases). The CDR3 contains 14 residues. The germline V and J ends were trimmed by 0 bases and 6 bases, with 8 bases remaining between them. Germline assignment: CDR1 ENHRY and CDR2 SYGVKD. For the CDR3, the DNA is TGTGCCATCAGTGAGTCCGGGGGGGATGAAAAACTGTTTTTT. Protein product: CAISESGGDEKLFF.

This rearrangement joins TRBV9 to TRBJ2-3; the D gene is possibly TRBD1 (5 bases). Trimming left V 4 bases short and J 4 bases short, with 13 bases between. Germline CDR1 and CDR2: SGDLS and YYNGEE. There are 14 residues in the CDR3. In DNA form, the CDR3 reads TGTGCCAGCAGCATTCGACAGCTCGCAGATACGCAGTATTTT. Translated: CASSIRQLADTQYF.

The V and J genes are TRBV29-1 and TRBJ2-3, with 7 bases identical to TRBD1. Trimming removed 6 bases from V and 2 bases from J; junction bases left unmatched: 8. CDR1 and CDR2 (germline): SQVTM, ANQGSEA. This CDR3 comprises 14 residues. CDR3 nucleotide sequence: TGCAGCGTCGATTCCGGGACAGTCACAGATACGCAGTATTTT. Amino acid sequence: CSVDSGTVTDTQYF.

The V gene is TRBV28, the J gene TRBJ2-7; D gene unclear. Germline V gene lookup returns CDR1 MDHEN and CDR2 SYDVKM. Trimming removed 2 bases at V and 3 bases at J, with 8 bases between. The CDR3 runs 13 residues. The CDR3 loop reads CASSLVGIYEQYF. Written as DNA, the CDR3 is TGTGCCAGCAGTTTAGTGGGAATCTACGAGCAGTACTTC.

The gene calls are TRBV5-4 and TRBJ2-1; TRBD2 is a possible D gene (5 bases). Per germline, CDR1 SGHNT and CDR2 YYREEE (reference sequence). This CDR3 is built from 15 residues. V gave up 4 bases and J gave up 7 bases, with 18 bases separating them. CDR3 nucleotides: TGTGCCAGCAGCCCCCCCGGACTCTCTCGGAATGAGCAGTTCTTC. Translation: CASSPPGLSRNEQFF.

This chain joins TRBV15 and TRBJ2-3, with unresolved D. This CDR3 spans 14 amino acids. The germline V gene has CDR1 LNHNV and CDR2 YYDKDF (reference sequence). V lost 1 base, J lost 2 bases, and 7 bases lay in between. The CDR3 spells CATSRAGTTDTQYF. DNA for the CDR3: TGTGCCACCAGCAGAGCAGGCACCACAGATACGCAGTATTTT.

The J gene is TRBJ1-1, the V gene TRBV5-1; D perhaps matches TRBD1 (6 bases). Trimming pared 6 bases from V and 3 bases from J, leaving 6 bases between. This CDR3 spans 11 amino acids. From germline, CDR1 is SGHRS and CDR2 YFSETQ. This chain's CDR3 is CASKGDTEAFF. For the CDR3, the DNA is TGCGCCAGCAAGGGGGACACTGAAGCTTTCTTT.

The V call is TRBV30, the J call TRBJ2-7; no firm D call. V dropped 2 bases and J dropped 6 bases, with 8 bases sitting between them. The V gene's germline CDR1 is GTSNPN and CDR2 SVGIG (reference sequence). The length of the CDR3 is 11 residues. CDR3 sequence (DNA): TGTGCCTGGAGTAGGGCGAGCGAGCAGTACTTC. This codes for CAWSRASEQYF.

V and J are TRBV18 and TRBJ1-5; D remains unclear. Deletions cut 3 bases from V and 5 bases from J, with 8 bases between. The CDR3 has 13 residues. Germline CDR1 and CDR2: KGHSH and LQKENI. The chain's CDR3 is CASSPRVDQPQHF. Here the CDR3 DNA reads TGTGCCAGCTCACCGAGGGTAGATCAGCCCCAGCATTTT.

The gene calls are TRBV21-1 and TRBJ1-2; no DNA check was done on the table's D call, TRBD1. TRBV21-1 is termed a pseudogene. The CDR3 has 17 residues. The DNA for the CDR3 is TGTGCCAGCAGTATTGGGACAGGGGGCCGCCGAGGCTATGGCTACACCTTC. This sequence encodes CASSIGTGGRRGYGYTF.

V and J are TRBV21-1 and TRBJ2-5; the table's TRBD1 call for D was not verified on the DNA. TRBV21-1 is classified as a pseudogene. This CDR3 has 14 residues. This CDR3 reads CASSGLGQGETQYF. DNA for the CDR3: TGTGCCAGCAGCGGCTTAGGACAGGGTGAGACCCAGTACTTC.

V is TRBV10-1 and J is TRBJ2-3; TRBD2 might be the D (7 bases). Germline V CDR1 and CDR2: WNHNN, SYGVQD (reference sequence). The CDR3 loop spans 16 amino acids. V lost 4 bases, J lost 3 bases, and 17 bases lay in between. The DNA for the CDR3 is TGCGCCAGCAGTGTAGGCGGGGGCACTGGGACAGATACGCAGTATTTT. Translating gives CASSVGGGTGTDTQYF.

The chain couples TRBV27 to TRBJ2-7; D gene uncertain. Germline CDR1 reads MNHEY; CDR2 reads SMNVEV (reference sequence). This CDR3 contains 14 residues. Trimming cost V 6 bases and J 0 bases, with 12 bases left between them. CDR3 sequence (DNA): TGTGCCAGCAGCCCTGACTTTAGCTCCTACGAGCAGTACTTC. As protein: CASSPDFSSYEQYF.

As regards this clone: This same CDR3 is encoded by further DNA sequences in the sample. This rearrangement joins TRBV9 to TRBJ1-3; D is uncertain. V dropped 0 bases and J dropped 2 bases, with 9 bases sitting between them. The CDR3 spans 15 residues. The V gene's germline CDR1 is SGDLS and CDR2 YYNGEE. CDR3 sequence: CASSVEPATGNTIYF. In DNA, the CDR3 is TGTGCCAGCAGCGTAGAACCAGCTACTGGAAACACCATATATTTT. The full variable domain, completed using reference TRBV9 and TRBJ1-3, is DSGVTQTPKHLITATGQRVTLRCSPRSGDLSVYWYQQSLDQGLQFLIQYYNGEERAKGNILERFSAQQFPDLHSELNLSSLELGDSALYFCASSVEPATGNTIYFGEGSWLTVV.

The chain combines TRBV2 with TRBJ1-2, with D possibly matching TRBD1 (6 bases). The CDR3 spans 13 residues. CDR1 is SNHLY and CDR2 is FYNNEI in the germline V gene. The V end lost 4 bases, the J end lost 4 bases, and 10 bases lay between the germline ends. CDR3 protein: CASSAEGVYGYTF. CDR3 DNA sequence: TGTGCCAGCAGTGCGGAGGGGGTCTATGGCTACACCTTC.

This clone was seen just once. The CDR3 nucleotides are TGTGCCAGCAGCTTGGGGGGGACCAACAATGAGCAGTTCTTC. It yields the protein CASSLGGTNNEQFF. The gene calls are TRBV7-2 and TRBJ2-1; 7 positions agree with TRBD2. The CDR3 is made up of 14 amino acids. V was clipped by 3 bases and J by 5 bases; unmatched bases: 4. In germline, CDR1 is SGHTA, CDR2 FQGNSA.

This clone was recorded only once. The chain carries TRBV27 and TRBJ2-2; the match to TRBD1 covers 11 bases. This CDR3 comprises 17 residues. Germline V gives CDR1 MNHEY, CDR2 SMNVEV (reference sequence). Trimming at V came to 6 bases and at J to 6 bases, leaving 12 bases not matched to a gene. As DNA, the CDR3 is TGTGCCAGCAGAAGACGCGCCGGGACAGGGGGGCCCGGGGAGCTGTTTTTT. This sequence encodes CASRRRAGTGGPGELFF.

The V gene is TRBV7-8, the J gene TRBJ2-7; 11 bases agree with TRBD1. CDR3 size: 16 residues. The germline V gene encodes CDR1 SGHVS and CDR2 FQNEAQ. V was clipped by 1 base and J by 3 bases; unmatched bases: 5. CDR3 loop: CASSLGAGTGGYEQYF. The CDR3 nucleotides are TGTGCCAGCAGCTTAGGTGCCGGGACAGGGGGCTACGAGCAGTACTTC.

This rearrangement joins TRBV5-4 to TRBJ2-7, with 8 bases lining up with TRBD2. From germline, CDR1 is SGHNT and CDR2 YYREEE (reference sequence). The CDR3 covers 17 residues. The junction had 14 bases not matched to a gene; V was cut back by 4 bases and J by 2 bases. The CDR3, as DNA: TGTGCCAGCAGCCCGGGGGGGATAGCGGGTACGACCTACGAGCAGTACTTC. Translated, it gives CASSPGGIAGTTYEQYF.

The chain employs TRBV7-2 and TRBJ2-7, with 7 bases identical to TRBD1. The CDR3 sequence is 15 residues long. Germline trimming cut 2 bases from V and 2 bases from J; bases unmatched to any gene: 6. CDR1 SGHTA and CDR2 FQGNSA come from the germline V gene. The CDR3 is CASSLSPGQPYEQYF. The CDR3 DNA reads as TGTGCCAGCAGCTTATCCCCGGGACAGCCCTACGAGCAGTACTTC.

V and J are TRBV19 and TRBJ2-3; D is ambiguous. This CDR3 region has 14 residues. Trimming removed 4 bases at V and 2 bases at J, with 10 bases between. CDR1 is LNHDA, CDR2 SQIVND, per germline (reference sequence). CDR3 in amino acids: CASSTDPYTDTQYF. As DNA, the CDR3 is TGTGCCAGTAGTACAGACCCGTACACAGATACGCAGTATTTT.

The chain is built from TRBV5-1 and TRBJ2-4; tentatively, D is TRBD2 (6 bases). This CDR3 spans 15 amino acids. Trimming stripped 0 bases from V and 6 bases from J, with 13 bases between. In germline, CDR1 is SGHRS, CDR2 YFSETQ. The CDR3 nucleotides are TGCGCCAGCAGCTTGGCCCGGGAGCTCGGAAACATTCAGTACTTC. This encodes CASSLARELGNIQYF.

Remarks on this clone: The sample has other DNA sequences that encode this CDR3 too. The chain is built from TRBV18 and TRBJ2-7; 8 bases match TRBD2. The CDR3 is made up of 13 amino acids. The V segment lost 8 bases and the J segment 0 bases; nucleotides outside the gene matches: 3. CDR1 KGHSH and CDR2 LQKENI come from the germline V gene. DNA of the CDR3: TGTGCCAGCCGAAGCGGGAGCTCCTACGAGCAGTACTTC. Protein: CASRSGSSYEQYF.

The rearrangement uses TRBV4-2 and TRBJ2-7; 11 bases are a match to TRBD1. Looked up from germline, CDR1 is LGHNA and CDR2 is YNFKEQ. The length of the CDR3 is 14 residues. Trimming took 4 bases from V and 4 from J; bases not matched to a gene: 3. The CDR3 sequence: CASSPGQGAYEQYF. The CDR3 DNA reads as TGTGCCAGCAGCCCCGGACAGGGGGCGTACGAGCAGTACTTC.

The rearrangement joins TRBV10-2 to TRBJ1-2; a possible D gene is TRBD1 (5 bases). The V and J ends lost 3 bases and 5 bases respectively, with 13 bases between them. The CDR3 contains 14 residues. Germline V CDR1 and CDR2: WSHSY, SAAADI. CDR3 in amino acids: CASSDDRRMYGYTF. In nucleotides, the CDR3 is TGCGCCAGCAGTGACGACAGACGAATGTATGGCTACACCTTC.

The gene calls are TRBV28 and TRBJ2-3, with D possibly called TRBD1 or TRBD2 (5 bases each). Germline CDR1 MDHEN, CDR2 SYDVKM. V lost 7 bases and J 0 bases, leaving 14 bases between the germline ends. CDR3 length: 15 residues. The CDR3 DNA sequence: TGTGCCAGCACCCTTAGGGGCGGGAGCACAGATACGCAGTATTTT. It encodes CASTLRGGSTDTQYF. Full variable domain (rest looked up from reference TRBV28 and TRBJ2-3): DVKVTQSSRYLVKRTGEKVFLECVQDMDHENMFWYRQDPGLGLRLIYFSYDVKMKEKGDIPEGYSVSREKKERFSLILESASTNQTSMYLCASTLRGGSTDTQYFGPGTRLTVL.

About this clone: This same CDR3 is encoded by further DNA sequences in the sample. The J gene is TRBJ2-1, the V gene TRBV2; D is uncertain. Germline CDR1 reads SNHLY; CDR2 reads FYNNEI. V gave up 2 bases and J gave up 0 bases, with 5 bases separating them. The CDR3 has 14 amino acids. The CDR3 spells CASSELGSYNEQFF. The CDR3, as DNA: TGTGCCAGCAGTGAACTGGGCTCCTACAATGAGCAGTTCTTC.

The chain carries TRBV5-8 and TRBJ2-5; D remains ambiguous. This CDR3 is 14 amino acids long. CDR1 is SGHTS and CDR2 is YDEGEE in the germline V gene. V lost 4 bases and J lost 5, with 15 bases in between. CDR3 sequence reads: CASSDSAARETQYF. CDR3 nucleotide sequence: TGTGCCAGCAGCGATTCGGCAGCCCGGGAGACCCAGTACTTC.

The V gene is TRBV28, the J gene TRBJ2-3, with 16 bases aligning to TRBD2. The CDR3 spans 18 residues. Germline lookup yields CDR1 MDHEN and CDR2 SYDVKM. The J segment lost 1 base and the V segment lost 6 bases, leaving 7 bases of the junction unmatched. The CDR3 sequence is CASSPGLAGGSGTDTQYF. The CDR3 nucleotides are TGTGCCAGCAGCCCGGGACTAGCGGGAGGGTCAGGCACAGATACGCAGTATTTT. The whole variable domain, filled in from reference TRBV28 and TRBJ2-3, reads DVKVTQSSRYLVKRTGEKVFLECVQDMDHENMFWYRQDPGLGLRLIYFSYDVKMKEKGDIPEGYSVSREKKERFSLILESASTNQTSMYLCASSPGLAGGSGTDTQYFGPGTRLTVL.